Listed below are T cell receptor beta chains from one sample, sequenced in a study of blood T cell repertoires in COVID-19. Sequencing was performed with immunoSEQ multiplex PCR; in TCRdb, only in-frame clones are kept and a portion is missing. The profile shows hundreds of thousands of clones, around 90% of them singletons. Sequencing used peripheral blood. The receptor source for this set is a woman aged 18-29 years with acute or convalescent COVID-19. The CDR3 runs from the conserved cysteine through the conserved F or W. A D gene is named only where the DNA matches it firmly. Clone sizes are given selectively: once, few, many, or a class where the clone is expanded.

d_call	cdr3_length	v_call	clone_size	j_call	cdr3_nt	cdr3_aa
.	15	TRBV18	.	TRBJ1-2	TGTGCCAGCTCACCACCCGCGACAGAGAGCTATGGCTACACCTTC	CASSPPATESYGYTF
TRBD1	15	TRBV30	.	TRBJ1-2	TGTGCCTGGAGTCCCCTGGACAGGGAAATGGGTGGCTACACCTTC	CAWSPLDREMGGYTF
TRBD1	17	TRBV27	.	TRBJ1-5	TGTGCCAGCAGTCCCGGGGAGCAGGGACAGCACAATCAGCCCCAGCATTTT	CASSPGEQGQHNQPQHF
TRBD1	15	TRBV5-4	.	TRBJ1-4	TGTGCCAGCAGAGATACAGGGGCAACTAATGAAAAACTGTTTTTT	CASRDTGATNEKLFF
TRBD1	15	TRBV9	.	TRBJ1-6	TGTGCCAGCAGCCTTAAGGGGGACAGGGATTCACCCCTCCACTTT	CASSLKGDRDSPLHF
.	15	TRBV19	.	TRBJ1-2	TGTGCCAGTAGTATAGCCGGGTCTGAGGTTCAGGGCTACACCTTC	CASSIAGSEVQGYTF
.	14	TRBV13	once	TRBJ1-6	TGTGCCAGCAGCTGGGAGGGTCGTAATTCACCCCTCCACTTT	CASSWEGRNSPLHF
.	13	TRBV11-2	once	TRBJ2-1	TGTGCCAGCAGCAACAGACAGGCCAATGAGCAGTTCTTC	CASSNRQANEQFF
TRBD1	20	TRBV15	.	TRBJ2-6	TGTGCCACCAGCAGAGACACCATTGGACAGGGAGACTATGGGGCCAACGTCCTGACTTTC	CATSRDTIGQGDYGANVLTF
.	14	TRBV3-1/TRBV3-2	.	TRBJ1-2	TGTGCCAGCAGCTCAAGGGGGGGGCCAAGAGGCTACACCTTC	CASSSRGGPRGYTF